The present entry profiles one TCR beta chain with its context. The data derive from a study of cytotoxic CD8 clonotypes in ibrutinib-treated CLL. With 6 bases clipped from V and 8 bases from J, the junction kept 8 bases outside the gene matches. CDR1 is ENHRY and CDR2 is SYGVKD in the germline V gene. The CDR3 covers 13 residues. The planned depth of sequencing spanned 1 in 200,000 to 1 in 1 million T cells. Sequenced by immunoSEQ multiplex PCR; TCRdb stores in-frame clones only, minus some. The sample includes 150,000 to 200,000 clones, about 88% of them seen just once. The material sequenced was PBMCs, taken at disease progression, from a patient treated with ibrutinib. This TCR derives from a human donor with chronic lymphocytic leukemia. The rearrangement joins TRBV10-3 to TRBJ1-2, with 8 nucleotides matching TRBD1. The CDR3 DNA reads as TGTGCCATCAGCCCCGAGACAGGGGTCGGCTACACCTTC. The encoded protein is CAISPETGVGYTF.